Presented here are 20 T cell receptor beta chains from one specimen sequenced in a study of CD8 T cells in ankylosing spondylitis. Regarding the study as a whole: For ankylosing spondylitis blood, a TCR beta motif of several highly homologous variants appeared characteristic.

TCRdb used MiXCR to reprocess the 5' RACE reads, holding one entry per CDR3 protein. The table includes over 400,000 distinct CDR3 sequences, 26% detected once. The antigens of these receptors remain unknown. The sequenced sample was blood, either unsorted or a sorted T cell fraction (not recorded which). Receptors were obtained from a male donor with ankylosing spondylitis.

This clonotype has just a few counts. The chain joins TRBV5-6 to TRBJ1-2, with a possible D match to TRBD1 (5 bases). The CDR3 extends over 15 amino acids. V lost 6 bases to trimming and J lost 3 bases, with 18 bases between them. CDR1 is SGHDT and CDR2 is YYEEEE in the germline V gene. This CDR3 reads CASTYIGQGHYGYTF. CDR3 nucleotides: TGTGCCAGCACCTACATAGGGCAGGGCCACTATGGCTACACCTTC.

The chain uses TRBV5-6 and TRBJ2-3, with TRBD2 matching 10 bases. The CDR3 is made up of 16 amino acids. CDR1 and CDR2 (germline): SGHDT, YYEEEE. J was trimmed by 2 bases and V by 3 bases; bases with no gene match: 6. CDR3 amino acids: CASSWLAGDTTDTQYF. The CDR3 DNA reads TGTGCCAGCAGCTGGCTAGCGGGAGATACCACAGATACGCAGTATTTT.

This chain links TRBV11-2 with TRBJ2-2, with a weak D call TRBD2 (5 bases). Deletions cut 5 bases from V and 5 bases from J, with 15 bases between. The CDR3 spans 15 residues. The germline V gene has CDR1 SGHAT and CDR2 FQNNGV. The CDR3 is CASSLNSDWTGELFF. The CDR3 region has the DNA TGTGCCAGCAGCCTTAACTCGGACTGGACCGGGGAGCTGTTTTTT.

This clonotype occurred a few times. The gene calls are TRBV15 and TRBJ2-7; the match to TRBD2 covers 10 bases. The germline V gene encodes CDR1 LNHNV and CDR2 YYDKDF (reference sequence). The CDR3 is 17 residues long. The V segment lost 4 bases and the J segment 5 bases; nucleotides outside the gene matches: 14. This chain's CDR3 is CATSTGASGSFPNEQYF. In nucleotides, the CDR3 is TGTGCCACCAGCACTGGGGCTAGCGGGAGTTTTCCTAACGAGCAGTACTTC. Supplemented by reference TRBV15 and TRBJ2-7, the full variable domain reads DAMVIQNPRYQVTQFGKPVTLSCSQTLNHNVMYWYQQKSSQAPKLLFHYYDKDFNNEADTPDNFQSRRPNTSFCFLDIRSPGLGDTAMYLCATSTGASGSFPNEQYFGPGTRLTVT.

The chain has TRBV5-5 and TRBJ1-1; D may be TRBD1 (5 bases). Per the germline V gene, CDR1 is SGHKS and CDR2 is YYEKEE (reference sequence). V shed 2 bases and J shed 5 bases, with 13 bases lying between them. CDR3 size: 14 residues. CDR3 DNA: TGTGCCAGCAGCTTCGTAAGGGGCAGGACTGAAGCTTTCTTT. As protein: CASSFVRGRTEAFF.

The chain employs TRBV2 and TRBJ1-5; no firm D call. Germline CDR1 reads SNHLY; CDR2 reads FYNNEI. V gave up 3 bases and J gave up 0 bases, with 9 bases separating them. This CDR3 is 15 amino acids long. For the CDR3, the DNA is TGTGCCAGCAGTGAGAGGAAAAATAGCAATCAGCCCCAGCATTTT. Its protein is CASSERKNSNQPQHF.

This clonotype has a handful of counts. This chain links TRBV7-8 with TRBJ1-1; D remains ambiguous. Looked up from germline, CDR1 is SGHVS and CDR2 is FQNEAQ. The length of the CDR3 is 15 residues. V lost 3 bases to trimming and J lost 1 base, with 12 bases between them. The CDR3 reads CASSFPTTTNTEAFF. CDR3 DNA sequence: TGTGCCAGCAGCTTTCCGACAACTACGAACACTGAAGCTTTCTTT.

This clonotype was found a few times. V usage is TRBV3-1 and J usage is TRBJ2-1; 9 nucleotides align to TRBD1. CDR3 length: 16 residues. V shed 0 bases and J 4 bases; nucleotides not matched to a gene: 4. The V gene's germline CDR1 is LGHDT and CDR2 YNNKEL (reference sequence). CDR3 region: CASSQETGGSYNEQFF. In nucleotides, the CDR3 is TGTGCCAGCAGCCAAGAAACAGGGGGCTCTTACAATGAGCAGTTCTTC.

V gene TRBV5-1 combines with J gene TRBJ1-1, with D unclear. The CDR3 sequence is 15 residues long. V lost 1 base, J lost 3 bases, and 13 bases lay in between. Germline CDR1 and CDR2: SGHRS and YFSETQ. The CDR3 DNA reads TGCGCCAGCAGCTTGTTCCAAGGGAGGGACACTGAAGCTTTCTTT. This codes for CASSLFQGRDTEAFF. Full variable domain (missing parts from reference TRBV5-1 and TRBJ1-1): KAGVTQTPRYLIKTRGQQVTLSCSPISGHRSVSWYQQTPGQGLQFLFEYFSETQRNKGNFPGRFSGRQFSNSRSEMNVSTLELGDSALYLCASSLFQGRDTEAFFGQGTRLTVV.

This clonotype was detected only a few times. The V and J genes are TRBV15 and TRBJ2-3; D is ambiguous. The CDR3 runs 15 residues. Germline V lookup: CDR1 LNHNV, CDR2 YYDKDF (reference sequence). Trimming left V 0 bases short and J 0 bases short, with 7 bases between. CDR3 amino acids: CATSRDRRSTDTQYF. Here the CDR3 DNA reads TGTGCCACCAGCAGAGATCGGCGTAGCACAGATACGCAGTATTTT.

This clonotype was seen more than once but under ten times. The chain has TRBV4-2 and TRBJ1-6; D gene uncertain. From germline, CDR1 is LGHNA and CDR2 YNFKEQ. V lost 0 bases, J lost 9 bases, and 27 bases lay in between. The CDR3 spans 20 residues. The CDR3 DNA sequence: TGTGCCAGCAGCCAAGATATGGGGATTCCTGAGGCGGGCTCGGGTTCACCCCTCCACTTT. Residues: CASSQDMGIPEAGSGSPLHF.

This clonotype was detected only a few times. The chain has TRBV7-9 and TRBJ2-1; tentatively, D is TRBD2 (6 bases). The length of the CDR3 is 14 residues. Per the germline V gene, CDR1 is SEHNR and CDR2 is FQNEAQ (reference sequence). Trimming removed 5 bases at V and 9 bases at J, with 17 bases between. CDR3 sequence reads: CASSPSGRGGEQFF. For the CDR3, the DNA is TGTGCCAGCAGCCCATCCGGGAGAGGAGGTGAGCAGTTCTTC.

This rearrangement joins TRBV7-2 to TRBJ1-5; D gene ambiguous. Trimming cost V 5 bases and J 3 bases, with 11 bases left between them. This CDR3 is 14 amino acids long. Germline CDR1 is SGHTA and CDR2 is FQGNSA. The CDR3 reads CASSRPGPNQPQHF. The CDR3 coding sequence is TGTGCCAGCAGCCGACCGGGCCCCAATCAGCCCCAGCATTTT.

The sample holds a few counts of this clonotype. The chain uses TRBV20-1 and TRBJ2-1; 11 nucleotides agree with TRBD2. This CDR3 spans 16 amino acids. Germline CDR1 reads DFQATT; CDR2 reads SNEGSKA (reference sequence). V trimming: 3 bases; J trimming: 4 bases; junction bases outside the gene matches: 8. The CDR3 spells CSARAGTSGIYNEQFF. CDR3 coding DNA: TGCAGTGCTAGGGCCGGGACTAGCGGAATTTACAATGAGCAGTTCTTC.

The CDR3 sequence is CSASSSGRAYNEQFF. In DNA form, the CDR3 reads TGCAGTGCTAGTTCTAGCGGGAGGGCCTACAATGAGCAGTTCTTC. The V call is TRBV20-1, the J call TRBJ2-1, with TRBD2 identical over 12 bases. The CDR3 is 15 residues long. With 3 bases clipped from V and 2 bases from J, the junction kept 2 bases outside the gene matches. Germline CDR1 DFQATT, CDR2 SNEGSKA (reference sequence).

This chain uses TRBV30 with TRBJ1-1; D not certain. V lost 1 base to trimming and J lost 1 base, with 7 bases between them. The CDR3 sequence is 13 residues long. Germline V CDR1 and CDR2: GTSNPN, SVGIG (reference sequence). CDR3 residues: CAWSATSNTEAFF. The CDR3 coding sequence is TGTGCCTGGAGTGCCACCTCGAACACTGAAGCTTTCTTT.

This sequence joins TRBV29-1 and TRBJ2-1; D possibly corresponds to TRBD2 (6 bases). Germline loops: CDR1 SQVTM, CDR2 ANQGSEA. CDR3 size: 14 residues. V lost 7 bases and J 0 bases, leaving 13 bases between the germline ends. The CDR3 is CSAAGLSSYNEQFF. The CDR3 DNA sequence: TGCAGCGCTGCGGGGCTAAGCTCCTACAATGAGCAGTTCTTC.

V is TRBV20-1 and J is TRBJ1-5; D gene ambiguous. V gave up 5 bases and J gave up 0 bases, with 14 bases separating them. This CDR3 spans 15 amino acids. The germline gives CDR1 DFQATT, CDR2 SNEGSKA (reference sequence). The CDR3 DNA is TGCAGTGCTCCGTACGATGGAAATAGCAATCAGCCCCAGCATTTT. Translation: CSAPYDGNSNQPQHF.

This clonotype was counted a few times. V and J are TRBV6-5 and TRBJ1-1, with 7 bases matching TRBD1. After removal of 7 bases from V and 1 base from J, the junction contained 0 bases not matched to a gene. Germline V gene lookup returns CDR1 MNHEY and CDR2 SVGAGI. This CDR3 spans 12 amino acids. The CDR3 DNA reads TGTGCCAGCAAGGGGGCGAACACTGAAGCTTTCTTT. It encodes CASKGANTEAFF.

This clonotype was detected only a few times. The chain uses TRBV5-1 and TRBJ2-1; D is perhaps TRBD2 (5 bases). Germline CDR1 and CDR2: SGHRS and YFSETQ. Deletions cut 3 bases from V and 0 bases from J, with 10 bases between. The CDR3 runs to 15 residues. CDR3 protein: CASSSPGSSYNEQFF. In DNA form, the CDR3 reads TGCGCCAGCAGCTCCCCGGGGAGCTCCTACAATGAGCAGTTCTTC.